A selection of T cell receptor beta chains follows, all from one sample in a study of Graves' ophthalmopathy and Graves' hyperthyroidism. TCRdb fed the multiplex PCR reads into MiXCR, producing one record per CDR3 protein. The table records about 740,000 distinct CDR3 sequences, approximately 40% of them present only once. The sample was peripheral blood. All receptors come from an adult man with Graves' ophthalmopathy. Both conserved end residues are part of each CDR3. A D gene is named only where the DNA matches it firmly. Only some rows state a clone size, as once, few, many or a class for expanded clones.

TRBV12-3/TRBV12-4,16,TRBJ2-7,TRBD1,few,TGTGCCAGCAGTTTACGACTTGGACAGGGGACCTACGAGCAGTACTTC,CASSLRLGQGTYEQYF
TRBV10-3,14,TRBJ1-2,NA,many,TGTGCCATCAGGAGTGATCCAACTAACTATGGCTACACCTTC,CAIRSDPTNYGYTF
TRBV19,14,TRBJ1-2,TRBD1,NA,TGTGCCAACACCGCCCCGACAGGGTTAGGAGGCTACACCTTC,CANTAPTGLGGYTF
TRBV9,15,TRBJ2-5,TRBD2,once,TGTGCCAGCAGCCAAGACATCGGGGGGCAAGAGACCCAGTACTTC,CASSQDIGGQETQYF
TRBV13,14,TRBJ2-2,TRBD2,NA,TGTGCCAGCAGCTATTTAGCGGGAGGTGGGGAGCTGTTTTTT,CASSYLAGGGELFF
TRBV4-1,14,TRBJ2-5,NA,many,TGCGCCAGCAGCCAATCGGAGGTGTGGGAGACCCAGTACTTC,CASSQSEVWETQYF
TRBV2,16,TRBJ1-4,NA,few,TGTGCCAGCAGTGTCTCCTTGAAAGCAACTAATGAAAAACTGTTTTTT,CASSVSLKATNEKLFF
TRBV15,14,TRBJ1-4,NA,NA,TGTGCCACCAGCAGAGGGACAGCCAGCGAAAAACTGTTTTTT,CATSRGTASEKLFF
TRBV12-3/TRBV12-4,13,TRBJ2-2,NA,once,TGTGCCAGCAGTCAAAAGGGGGCCGGGGAGCTGTTTTTT,CASSQKGAGELFF
TRBV7-2,18,TRBJ2-7,TRBD1,few,TGTGCCAGCAGCTTAGTGTTCTCGGGGCAGGGGGCTCTCGACGAGCAGTACTTC,CASSLVFSGQGALDEQYF
TRBV4-3,15,TRBJ2-5,TRBD1,NA,TGCGCCAGCAGCCAAGCGGACAGGATCCAAGAGACCCAGTACTTC,CASSQADRIQETQYF
TRBV14,10,TRBJ2-7,NA,NA,TGTGCCAGCAGTGATCACGAGCAGTACTTC,CASSDHEQYF
TRBV7-2,15,TRBJ2-7,TRBD1,few,TGTGCCAGCAGCTTACACCCGGGACAGCCCTACGAGCAGTACTTC,CASSLHPGQPYEQYF
TRBV7-8,16,TRBJ2-5,TRBD2,once,TGTGCCAGCAGCACTAGCGTAGGGGATATTGGGGAGACCCAGTACTTC,CASSTSVGDIGETQYF
TRBV10-1,13,TRBJ2-5,NA,NA,TGCGCCAGCAGTGAAAGGGGACGGGAGACCCAGCACTTC,CASSERGRETQHF
TRBV13,14,TRBJ1-1,TRBD1,few,TGTGCCAGCAGACCCCAGGGGGCGCGGACTGAAGCTTTCTTT,CASRPQGARTEAFF
TRBV25-1,15,TRBJ1-6,NA,NA,TGTGCCAGCAGGACGAAGGGGTTGTACAATTCACCCCTCCACTTT,CASRTKGLYNSPLHF
TRBV29-1,14,TRBJ1-2,NA,many,TGCAGCGTTGACGGGGGCCCAACTCTCTATGGCTACACCTTC,CSVDGGPTLYGYTF
TRBV7-9,15,TRBJ1-2,NA,few,TGTGCCAGCAGCAATGACGGGGGCCGAGCATATGGCTACACCTTC,CASSNDGGRAYGYTF
TRBV12-3/TRBV12-4,19,TRBJ1-1,NA,NA,TGTGCCAGCAGCCAAGAAAATGGGGGGGTCAAGGCTGGGAACACTGAAGCTTTCTTT,CASSQENGGVKAGNTEAFF
TRBV7-2,17,TRBJ2-2,NA,NA,TGTGCCAGCAGCTTTGATGTGGGGGCGGGAGCGGTCGGGGAGCTGTTTTTT,CASSFDVGAGAVGELFF
TRBV2,14,TRBJ1-1,NA,many,TGTGCCAGCTCACCTCGGGTCGGGAACACTGAAGCTTTCTTT,CASSPRVGNTEAFF
TRBV7-8,15,TRBJ2-7,TRBD2,NA,TGTGCCAGCAGCTACTATAGCGGGAGGGCCTACGAGCAGTACTTC,CASSYYSGRAYEQYF
TRBV29-1,15,TRBJ2-7,TRBD2,many,TGCAGCGTTGAAGATATAGCTAGCGGGAGCCACGAGCAGTACTTC,CSVEDIASGSHEQYF
TRBV5-1,16,TRBJ2-2,NA,NA,TGCGCCAGCAGCTTGGATTCTGGTTCGGGCACCGGGGAGCTGTTTTTT,CASSLDSGSGTGELFF
TRBV7-9,15,TRBJ2-5,TRBD1,many,TGTGCCACCGTGGGGGGGACAGGGATGATGAAGACCCAGTACTTC,CATVGGTGMMKTQYF
TRBV5-6,14,TRBJ2-7,TRBD1,once,TGTGCCAGCAGGGCCGGGACAGGATTATCCGAGCAGTACTTC,CASRAGTGLSEQYF
TRBV7-9,14,TRBJ2-6,NA,NA,TGTGCCAGCATCGGGGGCTCTGGGGCCAACGTCCTGACTTTC,CASIGGSGANVLTF
TRBV6-2/TRBV6-3,17,TRBJ2-7,NA,few,TGTGCCAGCAGCCTCGACGTCAGGGCAGGGATCACCTACGAGCAGTACTTC,CASSLDVRAGITYEQYF
TRBV25-1,15,TRBJ1-6,TRBD1,NA,TGTGCCAGCAGTCTCACCGGGACAGGGGAGTCACCCCTCCACTTT,CASSLTGTGESPLHF
TRBV4-1,16,TRBJ2-5,NA,few,TGCGCCAGCAGCCAGAAGACGTGGGACTCACAAGAGACCCAGTACTTC,CASSQKTWDSQETQYF
TRBV4-3,14,TRBJ2-5,NA,few,TGCGCCAGCAGCCAAGAAGACGGGGAAGAGACCCAGTACTTC,CASSQEDGEETQYF
TRBV15,14,TRBJ1-2,NA,NA,TGTGCCACCAGCAGTGGGGGTGCCGACTATGGCTACACCTTC,CATSSGGADYGYTF
TRBV5-6,15,TRBJ1-2,TRBD1,few,TGTGCCAGCAGATACAGGGGGGCCCCCTTGTATGGCTACACCTTC,CASRYRGAPLYGYTF
TRBV9,14,TRBJ1-3,NA,few,TGTGCCAGCAGCGTAGCCCAGTCTGGAAACACCATATATTTT,CASSVAQSGNTIYF
TRBV19,14,TRBJ1-4,NA,few,TGTGCCAGTAAAGGTACAGGGAGGGATGAAAAACTGTTTTTT,CASKGTGRDEKLFF
TRBV29-1,13,TRBJ1-1,NA,many,TGCAGCGCCAAGGGGGGAGTGGGCACTGAAGCTTTCTTT,CSAKGGVGTEAFF
TRBV6-1,14,TRBJ1-2,TRBD1,few,TGTGCCAGCAGTAGGGACAGTTTCAACTATGGCTACACCTTC,CASSRDSFNYGYTF
TRBV10-3,15,TRBJ1-1,TRBD1,NA,TGTGCCAGCACCGGGACAGGGGGGCAGGGCACTGAAGCTTTCTTT,CASTGTGGQGTEAFF
TRBV7-3,14,TRBJ2-3,NA,NA,TGTGCCAGCAGCTTAGTTGGCTCGGGGGATACGCAGTATTTT,CASSLVGSGDTQYF
TRBV20-1,12,TRBJ1-2,NA,NA,TGCAGTGCTAGTGTACGGATGCTTGGCTACACCTTC,CSASVRMLGYTF